This TCR beta chain was recovered during a study of CD8+ T cells in alopecia areata (dated by TCRdb to 2017 to 2018). Context from the whole study: Treated patients were enrolled in an open-label pilot trial of oral tofacitinib at 5 to 10 mg twice daily for moderate-to-severe alopecia areata. Patients stayed on tofacitinib for 6 to 18 months and then had 6 months of follow-up off drug so that delayed response and recurrence could be assessed. To study T cell clonal expansion in alopecia areata, the researchers applied high-throughput TCRbeta sequencing to both the C3H/HeJ mouse model and human patients. On the human side, TCRbeta sequencing was run on scalp tissue and on sorted CD4+ and CD8+ peripheral blood T cells from healthy controls and from alopecia areata patients with either patchy or totalis/universalis disease. Tofacitinib-treated patients had biopsies at baseline and at 4 and 24 weeks of treatment, with a later scalp biopsy in several patients. Scalp clonality was compared among normal scalp (n=4), patchy alopecia areata scalp (n=8), and alopecia totalis/universalis scalp (n=8). RNA came from the PAXgene miRNA kit for fixed scalp, the miRNeasy kit for PBMCs, and the RNeasy kit for mouse skin. immunoSEQ multiplex PCR using 35 Vbeta forward primers and 13 Jbeta reverse primers was used to amplify TCRbeta CDR3 regions.

Per the publication, the time point label means: baseline before oral tofacitinib. From alopecia areata patients, peripheral blood was collected along with lesional scalp punch biopsies. After PBMCs were isolated by density centrifugation and stained for CD3, CD4 and CD8, a FACSAria was used to sort CD4+ and CD8+ T cells. The library was built by means of the immunoSEQ multiplex PCR assay. For TCR sequencing, RNA was extracted from every sample and reverse transcribed into cDNA to serve as template. First-strand cDNA was synthesized using SuperScript III with a 2:1 mix of oligo-dT and random hexamers. Amplification bias was assessed with a synthetic immune receptor repertoire, and residual bias was removed computationally. The source study handled its data this way. Raw reads were preprocessed to remove errors, and CDR3 was defined according to IMGT conventions as the region from the conserved cysteine to phenylalanine. To get clonality, Shannon entropy was normalized by log2 of the number of productive unique TCRs and the result was subtracted from 1. CD4 or CD8 identity of scalp clones was inferred by cross-referencing scalp TCRbeta sequences with sorted blood CD4 and CD8 repertoires. TCRdb took over this immuneACCESS table, retaining in-frame rearrangements with V and J assigned. Such tables are incomplete; in checked studies, under half of the missing clones stem from an unresolved V gene, and the remainder is unexplained. V, J and clone size are taken as reported in that table, and D and trimming were inferred from the DNA itself. This sample comprises about 150,000 clones, around 58% of them detected only once. The ten largest clones take up under 7.5% of the sample.

In the case of this clone: The antigen it recognizes is unknown. The sample holds no much larger clone one base away, and base qualities are not on file.

The V end loses 2 bases and the J end loses 7 bases, and a stretch of 14 bases separates them. CDR1 and CDR2 (GTSNPN, SVGIG) derive from the germline V gene (reference sequence). The CDR3 has 14 amino acids, counting the end cysteine and phenylalanine. Only the CDR3 portion is preserved as DNA: 42 bases, with reading frame beginning at the first base. Findings and caveats that apply to the study as a whole: Compared with normal scalp, lesional scalp had higher clonality and more expanded CD8+ clones, particularly in alopecia totalis/universalis, a pattern that suggests antigenic drive. Unlike mouse skin, where gammadelta T cells dominate, normal human skin contains resident alphabeta T cells that get sequenced too, which complicates analysis of the scalp TCR repertoire. TCR sequences shared between patients were less clear than in mice, possibly partly because of HLA diversity in the patient population.

This receptor was taken from a human donor with alopecia areata. Sequences were derived from CD4+ T cells sorted from blood, sampled at week 0. Recombination connected TRBV30 to TRBJ2-2; the D gene assignment is ambiguous. The nucleotide sequence reads as follows: TGTGCCTGGAGTCATCCCAGTCGGAACGGGGAGCTGTTTTTT. It specifies CAWSHPSRNGELFF.